Following are 22 T cell receptor beta chains from one sample sequenced in a study of identical twins. TCRdb called the 5' RACE reads again in MiXCR, with one record for every CDR3 protein. The table has about 690,000 distinct CDR3 sequences, 6% to 6.5% seen once; the top ten hold 1.5% to 2%. Sequencing was done on a sample of naive T cells sorted from blood. Source of these receptors: a man between 18 and 35 years old in good health.

There are many counts of this clonotype. The chain employs TRBV20-1 and TRBJ2-2, with a tentative D call TRBD1 (6 bases). The CDR3 covers 16 residues. Germline lookup yields CDR1 DFQATT and CDR2 SNEGSKA (reference sequence). Trimming took off 1 base at V and 2 bases at J, with 14 bases between the two ends. CDR3 sequence: CSARASGTSNTGELFF. In nucleotides, the CDR3 is TGCAGTGCTAGAGCGTCCGGGACATCAAACACCGGGGAGCTGTTTTTT.

This chain links TRBV19 with TRBJ1-1, with TRBD1 matching over 7 bases. CDR1 LNHDA and CDR2 SQIVND come from the germline V gene (reference sequence). V gave up 1 base and J gave up 1 base; unmatched junction bases: 6. The CDR3 is made up of 16 amino acids. The CDR3 DNA reads TGTGCCAGTAGTATAGGAGGGGGCGTCGCGAACACTGAAGCTTTCTTT. Protein sequence: CASSIGGGVANTEAFF.

This sequence joins TRBV28 and TRBJ2-3; 13 bases align to TRBD2. The CDR3 runs to 16 residues. CDR1 is MDHEN and CDR2 is SYDVKM in the germline V gene. The junction had 5 bases not matched to a gene; V was cut back by 4 bases and J by 4 bases. For the CDR3, the DNA is TGTGCCAGCAGTTCCACACTAGCGGGAGGGCCAGATACGCAGTATTTT. Translation gives CASSSTLAGGPDTQYF. Looking up the rest from reference TRBV28 and TRBJ2-3 gives the full variable domain: DVKVTQSSRYLVKRTGEKVFLECVQDMDHENMFWYRQDPGLGLRLIYFSYDVKMKEKGDIPEGYSVSREKKERFSLILESASTNQTSMYLCASSSTLAGGPDTQYFGPGTRLTVL.

This clonotype was observed at least ten times. The chain is built from TRBV18 and TRBJ2-1, with D uncertain. Trimming pared 0 bases from V and 6 bases from J, leaving 9 bases between. The CDR3 runs to 14 residues. Germline loops: CDR1 KGHSH, CDR2 LQKENI. The CDR3 DNA sequence: TGTGCCAGCTCACCACCTTCCACCGGCAATGAGCAGTTCTTC. This codes for CASSPPSTGNEQFF. The full variable domain, in which reference TRBV18 and TRBJ2-1 provide the parts outside the CDR3, is NAGVMQNPRHLVRRRGQEARLRCSPMKGHSHVYWYRQLPEEGLKFMVYLQKENIIDESGMPKERFSAEFPKEGPSILRIQQVVRGDSAAYFCASSPPSTGNEQFFGPGTRLTVL.

V usage is TRBV7-2 and J usage is TRBJ2-2; D not certain. V shed 2 bases and J shed 4 bases, with 11 bases lying between them. CDR1 SGHTA and CDR2 FQGNSA come from the germline V gene. CDR3 length: 15 residues. The CDR3 nucleotides read TGTGCCAGCAGCTTAATCCCAGCCCGCACCGGGGAGCTGTTTTTT. Encoded protein: CASSLIPARTGELFF.

This clonotype was recorded many times. The CDR3 region has the DNA TGCAGCGTTGAAAGTGGGGCCAACGTCCTGACTTTC. It translates to CSVESGANVLTF. The chain recombines TRBV29-1 with TRBJ2-6; D gene unclear. CDR1 and CDR2 from the germline V gene are SQVTM and ANQGSEA. This CDR3 region has 12 residues. Trimming stripped 2 bases from V and 3 bases from J, with 2 bases between. The full variable domain, in which reference TRBV29-1 and TRBJ2-6 provide the parts outside the CDR3, is SAVISQKPSRDICQRGTSLTIQCQVDSQVTMMFWYRQQPGQSLTLIATANQGSEATYESGFVIDKFPISRPNLTFSTLTVSNMSPEDSSIYLCSVESGANVLTFGAGSRLTVL.

The rearrangement joins TRBV6-1 to TRBJ2-6, with unresolved D. The V gene's germline CDR1 is MNHNS and CDR2 SASEGT. There are 15 residues in the CDR3. Between the trimmed V and J ends, which lost 6 bases and 0 bases, there was a span of 9 bases. This chain's CDR3 is CASRQDHSGANVLTF. The CDR3 nucleotides are TGTGCCAGCAGACAAGACCACTCTGGGGCCAACGTCCTGACTTTC.

This chain links TRBV28 with TRBJ2-7, with a weak D call TRBD1 (9 bases). Germline assignment: CDR1 MDHEN and CDR2 SYDVKM. Trimming removed 5 bases at V and 2 bases at J, with 19 bases between. CDR3 length equals 16 residues. The CDR3 sequence is CASSPAGGQGAYEQYF. CDR3 DNA: TGTGCCAGCAGTCCGGCGGGGGGACAGGGAGCCTACGAGCAGTACTTC. The variable domain in full, with the rest retrieved from reference TRBV28 and TRBJ2-7, is DVKVTQSSRYLVKRTGEKVFLECVQDMDHENMFWYRQDPGLGLRLIYFSYDVKMKEKGDIPEGYSVSREKKERFSLILESASTNQTSMYLCASSPAGGQGAYEQYFGPGTRLTVT.

This clonotype was observed a few times. The CDR3 region has the DNA TGTGCCAGCAGCCAAGAGGGAGGGACTAGCGGGAATAGAGATACGCAGTATTTT. Its protein product is CASSQEGGTSGNRDTQYF. V is TRBV4-2 and J is TRBJ2-3; 13 bases are a match to TRBD2. Germline-derived CDR1 and CDR2 are LGHNA and YNFKEQ. This CDR3 has 18 residues. Trimming removed 0 bases from V and 5 bases from J; junction bases left unmatched: 8.

In its sample, this clonotype was seen a few times. This likely comes from a read error, as the CDR3 has no conserved phenylalanine or tryptophan at its end. The V and J genes are TRBV4-2 and TRBJ2-3; 9 nucleotides align to TRBD2. Germline CDR1 and CDR2: LGHNA and YNFKEQ. With V trimmed by 1 base and J by 0 bases, 14 bases remained unmatched. This CDR3 is built from 20 residues. The CDR3 spells CASSQAPGLARETSTDTQYV. Here the CDR3 DNA reads TGTGCCAGCAGCCAAGCACCAGGACTAGCGCGAGAAACTAGCACAGATACGCAGTATGTT.

The chain recombines TRBV15 with TRBJ1-1; D is ambiguous. The CDR3 covers 12 residues. V was trimmed by 5 bases and J by 1 base, leaving 5 bases between them. Germline V lookup: CDR1 LNHNV, CDR2 YYDKDF (reference sequence). CDR3 in DNA: TGTGCCACCAGCCGGACGAACACTGAAGCTTTCTTT. Protein: CATSRTNTEAFF.

This clonotype was seen a few times. CDR3 nucleotides: TGCGCCAGCAGCCAAGTCCCGGGACAGGGGCCGGGCACTGAAGCTTTCTTT. Protein product: CASSQVPGQGPGTEAFF. The V gene is TRBV4-1, the J gene TRBJ1-1, with 10 bases matching TRBD1. With V trimmed by 1 base and J by 4 bases, 9 bases remained unmatched. Germline V gene sequence: CDR1 MGHRA, CDR2 YSYEKL. This CDR3 is built from 17 residues.

The V and J genes are TRBV6-1 and TRBJ2-1, with a tentative D call TRBD1 (6 bases). The CDR3 sequence is 14 residues long. V lost 5 bases to trimming and J lost 10 bases, with 18 bases between them. Looked up from germline, CDR1 is MNHNS and CDR2 is SASEGT. The DNA for the CDR3 is TGTGCCAGCAGTCCCCCCTTGGGGGCCGGGGAGCAGTTCTTC. Translated, it gives CASSPPLGAGEQFF.

In this sample, this clonotype turned up many times. The chain is built from TRBV6-5 and TRBJ1-3; D unresolved. V was shortened by 2 bases and J by 4 bases, with 12 bases between the two germline ends. Germline lookup yields CDR1 MNHEY and CDR2 SVGAGI. The CDR3 has 15 residues. The CDR3 DNA sequence: TGTGCCAGCAGTTACGACGGCAGCTTGGGAAACACCATATATTTT. Translated: CASSYDGSLGNTIYF.

This clonotype occurred many times. This rearrangement joins TRBV5-1 to TRBJ2-2; unclear D gene. Trimming removed 4 bases at V and 0 bases at J, with 10 bases between. The CDR3 has 15 amino acids. CDR1 is SGHRS, CDR2 YFSETQ, per germline. CDR3 region: CASSGGLPNTGELFF. As DNA, the CDR3 is TGCGCCAGCAGCGGCGGCCTTCCGAACACCGGGGAGCTGTTTTTT.

Concerning this clonotype itself: This may arise from a read error, as a much more abundant clone is one base away. This sequence joins TRBV7-9 and TRBJ2-3; D gene ambiguous. V lost 4 bases and J lost 4, with 18 bases in between. The CDR3 runs 16 residues. Germline CDR1 SEHNR, CDR2 FQNEAQ (reference sequence). The CDR3 sequence: CASSSPGRVGPDTQYF. The CDR3 nucleotides are TGTGCCAGCAGCTCACCAGGACGGGTGGGCCCAGATACGCAGTATTTT.

This clonotype appeared many times. J is TRBJ1-1 and V is TRBV20-1; unclear D gene. This CDR3 contains 11 residues. Trimming stripped 5 bases from V and 7 bases from J, with 11 bases between. Germline-derived CDR1 and CDR2 are DFQATT and SNEGSKA (reference sequence). The CDR3 sequence is CSAAEPSEAFF. The CDR3 DNA is TGCAGTGCTGCCGAGCCTAGTGAAGCTTTCTTT.

V usage is TRBV20-1 and J usage is TRBJ2-1; 13 positions match TRBD2. V lost 6 bases to trimming and J lost 4 bases; unmatched junction nucleotides: 12. The CDR3 is made up of 17 amino acids. CDR1 is DFQATT and CDR2 is SNEGSKA in the germline V gene (reference sequence). DNA for the CDR3: TGCAGTGCGGGGAGACAGACGGGACTAGCGGGGTACAATGAGCAGTTCTTC. It translates to CSAGRQTGLAGYNEQFF.

The table lists this clonotype with many counts. The chain links TRBV4-2 to TRBJ2-2; D perhaps matches TRBD2 (6 bases). Germline V gene data show CDR1 as LGHNA and CDR2 as YNFKEQ. The length of the CDR3 is 17 residues. The germline V and J ends were trimmed by 2 bases and 7 bases, with 20 bases remaining between them. This CDR3 reads CASSQLRLWEEGGELFF. The CDR3, as DNA: TGTGCCAGCAGCCAACTCCGATTATGGGAGGAAGGCGGGGAGCTGTTTTTT.

This clonotype came up many times. V and J are TRBV12-3 or TRBV12-4 and TRBJ1-5; no clear D. The CDR3 is made up of 15 amino acids. Trimming took 6 bases from V and 0 from J, leaving 12 bases between them. The CDR3, as DNA: TGTGCCAGCAGAACCGAATTGTATAGCAATCAGCCCCAGCATTTT. Translating gives CASRTELYSNQPQHF.

This chain joins TRBV11-2 and TRBJ1-3; the D gene is possibly TRBD1 (5 bases). Between the trimmed V and J ends, which lost 5 bases and 3 bases, there was a span of 11 bases. The CDR3 is 14 amino acids. The V gene's germline CDR1 is SGHAT and CDR2 FQNNGV. The CDR3: CASSPHGGGNTIYF. The CDR3 bases are TGTGCCAGCAGCCCCCACGGGGGTGGAAACACCATATATTTT.

In this sample, this clonotype turned up many times. The chain uses TRBV5-1 and TRBJ2-3; the D call may be TRBD1 or TRBD2 (5 bases each). The CDR3 runs to 15 residues. Trimming pared 3 bases from V and 2 bases from J, leaving 13 bases between. The V gene's germline CDR1 is SGHRS and CDR2 YFSETQ. For the CDR3, the DNA is TGCGCCAGCAGCTACCAGAGGGGATCCACAGATACGCAGTATTTT. Translated: CASSYQRGSTDTQYF.